Listed below are T cell receptor beta chains from one sample, sequenced in a study of T cell changes during pregnancy in multiple sclerosis. Sequencing was performed with immunoSEQ multiplex PCR; in TCRdb, only in-frame clones are kept and a portion is missing. The sample lists about 73,000 clones; over 80% were seen once. This specimen was peripheral blood, taken in the third trimester of pregnancy. The receptors were gathered from a female donor in good health, enrolled as a control in a pregnancy study. Each CDR3 is given with its conserved first and last residue. Each record gives: J gene, clone size, V gene, D gene, CDR3 DNA, CDR3 protein. A D gene is named only where the DNA matches it firmly. Size values are once, few and many counts, or a class for expanded clones, and some rows have none.

J: TRBJ2-3; size: -; V: TRBV5-4; D: TRBD2; DNA: TGTGCCAGCAGCTTGCGGGGACTATTGGGAGATACGCAGTATTTT; CDR3: CASSLRGLLGDTQYF
J: TRBJ1-6; size: -; V: TRBV6-6; D: -; DNA: TGTGCCAGCAGACGCGACTCAGGGAATAATTCACCCCTCCACTTT; CDR3: CASRRDSGNNSPLHF
J: TRBJ2-7; size: -; V: TRBV13; D: TRBD2; DNA: TGTGCCAGCAGCTCCCATCCACTAGCGGGAGTAATAGACGAGCAGTACTTC; CDR3: CASSSHPLAGVIDEQYF
J: TRBJ1-5; size: -; V: TRBV30; D: -; DNA: TGTGCCTGGAGCCAGGGTTCCAATCAGCCCCAGCATTTT; CDR3: CAWSQGSNQPQHF
J: TRBJ2-3; size: -; V: TRBV19; D: TRBD2; DNA: TGTGCCAGTAGTACAACAGGGACTAGGGCAGATACGCAGTATTTT; CDR3: CASSTTGTRADTQYF
J: TRBJ1-5; size: -; V: TRBV5-8; D: -; DNA: TGTGCCAGCAGTTCAGGTCAGGCTAGCAATCAGCCCCAGCATTTT; CDR3: CASSSGQASNQPQHF
J: TRBJ1-6; size: -; V: TRBV5-1; D: TRBD1; DNA: TGCGCCAGCAGCCTCGACAGGGGTGCGAATTCACCCCTCCACTTT; CDR3: CASSLDRGANSPLHF
J: TRBJ2-3; size: -; V: TRBV4-1; D: TRBD2; DNA: TGCGCCAGCAGCCCGCTAGCGGGACGCACAGATACGCAGTATTTT; CDR3: CASSPLAGRTDTQYF
J: TRBJ1-4; size: -; V: TRBV18; D: TRBD1; DNA: TGTGCCAGCTCACCGGGACAGGGGGACCCTGCAACTAATGAAAAACTGTTTTTT; CDR3: CASSPGQGDPATNEKLFF
J: TRBJ1-4; size: -; V: TRBV20-1; D: -; DNA: TGCAGTGCGCCGAACGGGGAAAAACTGTTTTTT; CDR3: CSAPNGEKLFF
J: TRBJ1-2; size: -; V: TRBV29-1; D: -; DNA: TGCAGCGTTGAAGATCAGGGGACCGACTATGGCTACACCTTC; CDR3: CSVEDQGTDYGYTF
J: TRBJ2-1; size: -; V: TRBV7-8; D: TRBD2; DNA: TGTGCCAGCAGCCCAGAACCGGGACTAGCGGGAGTTGAGCAGTTCTTC; CDR3: CASSPEPGLAGVEQFF
J: TRBJ1-2; size: -; V: TRBV6-6; D: TRBD1; DNA: TGTGCCAGCAGCCCACAGGGGGCTAACTATGGCTACACCTTC; CDR3: CASSPQGANYGYTF
J: TRBJ2-7; size: -; V: TRBV2; D: -; DNA: TGTGCCAGCAGGGCCGAGCGGAGGAGCTCCTACGAGCAGTACTTC; CDR3: CASRAERRSSYEQYF
J: TRBJ2-5; size: -; V: TRBV15; D: TRBD1; DNA: TGTGCCACCAGCAGACTGAGGGGGCGGGAGACCCAGTACTTC; CDR3: CATSRLRGRETQYF
J: TRBJ2-7; size: -; V: TRBV15; D: TRBD1; DNA: TGTGCCACCAGCCCGGACAGGGGAACCTACGAGCAGTACTTC; CDR3: CATSPDRGTYEQYF
J: TRBJ2-2; size: -; V: TRBV9; D: -; DNA: TGTGCCAGCAGCGTAGACGACCAGGGGTGGCGTCGTCCCACCGGGGAGCTGTTTTTT; CDR3: CASSVDDQGWRRPTGELFF
J: TRBJ1-2; size: -; V: TRBV29-1; D: TRBD1; DNA: TGCAGCATCGGGGACAGCTATGGCTACACCTTC; CDR3: CSIGDSYGYTF
J: TRBJ2-3; size: -; V: TRBV29-1; D: -; DNA: TGCAGCGTTGGTCGGGGAGGTCGGACAGATACGCAGTATTTT; CDR3: CSVGRGGRTDTQYF
J: TRBJ2-3; size: -; V: TRBV5-8; D: -; DNA: TGTGCCAGCAGCTTAGCGGCGGCTAGCACAGATACGCAGTATTTT; CDR3: CASSLAAASTDTQYF
J: TRBJ2-5; size: -; V: TRBV4-3; D: TRBD1; DNA: TGCGCCAGCAGCCCGCAACAGGGGTACCAAGAGACCCAGTACTTC; CDR3: CASSPQQGYQETQYF
J: TRBJ2-3; size: once; V: TRBV10-3; D: TRBD2; DNA: TGTGCCATCAGTGGGGCAGCGGGAGGCCTCACAGATACGCAGTATTTT; CDR3: CAISGAAGGLTDTQYF
J: TRBJ1-3; size: -; V: TRBV28; D: TRBD1; DNA: TGTGCCAGCAGTCCTCCGACAGGGACTGGAAACACCATATATTTT; CDR3: CASSPPTGTGNTIYF
J: TRBJ2-7; size: -; V: TRBV9; D: TRBD2; DNA: TGTGCCAGCAGCGTAGCGGCGGGACTAGCGGCCGAGCAGTACTTC; CDR3: CASSVAAGLAAEQYF
J: TRBJ2-5; size: -; V: TRBV19; D: TRBD1; DNA: TGTGCCAGTAGTTTGACAGGGGCGGGAGAGACCCAGTACTTC; CDR3: CASSLTGAGETQYF
J: TRBJ1-4; size: -; V: TRBV4-3; D: TRBD1; DNA: TGCGCCAGCAGCCAAGAGGACAGGGAAGGGGCTAATGAAAAACTGTTTTTT; CDR3: CASSQEDREGANEKLFF
J: TRBJ2-2; size: -; V: TRBV7-9; D: TRBD2; DNA: TGTGCCAGCAGCTGGGGACTAGCTGCGAACACCGGGGAGCTGTTTTTT; CDR3: CASSWGLAANTGELFF
J: TRBJ1-1; size: -; V: TRBV7-9; D: TRBD1; DNA: TGTGCCAGCAGGGACAGGGAGGGCACTGAAGCTTTCTTT; CDR3: CASRDREGTEAFF
J: TRBJ2-1; size: -; V: TRBV14; D: -; DNA: TGTGCCAGCAGCCAAGACAACGGCTACAATGAGCAGTTCTTC; CDR3: CASSQDNGYNEQFF
J: TRBJ2-1; size: -; V: TRBV7-3; D: -; DNA: TGTGCCAGCAGCTTAAGTCTGGCCCCTCCGGAGAATGAGCAGTTCTTC; CDR3: CASSLSLAPPENEQFF
J: TRBJ1-4; size: once; V: TRBV28; D: TRBD1; DNA: TGTGCCAGCAGAACAATTCAGGGGGGAAATGAAAAACTGTTTTTT; CDR3: CASRTIQGGNEKLFF
J: TRBJ1-6; size: few; V: TRBV4-3; D: -; DNA: TGCGCCAGCAGCCAAGATAATGGCCTACCCCTCCACTTT; CDR3: CASSQDNGLPLHF
J: TRBJ2-3; size: once; V: TRBV7-2; D: TRBD2; DNA: TGTGCCAGCAGCTTAGTGGCTAGCGGGGGGGGAGAAGCTCAGTATTTT; CDR3: CASSLVASGGGEAQYF
J: TRBJ2-3; size: -; V: TRBV10-3; D: TRBD2; DNA: TGTGCCATCACCTCGAGGGCTAGCGGGAGTCCCACAGATACGCAGTATTTT; CDR3: CAITSRASGSPTDTQYF
J: TRBJ1-4; size: -; V: TRBV13; D: TRBD1; DNA: TGTGCCAGCAGCCGTACAGGGGGCCTATGGGAAAAACTGTTTTTT; CDR3: CASSRTGGLWEKLFF
J: TRBJ2-7; size: -; V: TRBV4-1; D: TRBD2; DNA: TGCGCCAGCAGCCACGGACTAGCGGGAGTTTACGAGCAGTACTTC; CDR3: CASSHGLAGVYEQYF
J: TRBJ2-7; size: -; V: TRBV28; D: -; DNA: TGTGCCAGCAGTTTACCGGGAAAGAAGTACTTC; CDR3: CASSLPGKKYF
J: TRBJ2-7; size: -; V: TRBV19; D: -; DNA: TGTGCCAGTAGTTTAACGGACAGTTACGAGCAGTACTTC; CDR3: CASSLTDSYEQYF
J: TRBJ1-5; size: -; V: TRBV28; D: TRBD1; DNA: TGTGCCAGCAGGTTGACAGGGATTTTCTTTATTAGTCAGCCCCAGCATTTT; CDR3: CASRLTGIFFISQPQHF
J: TRBJ2-7; size: -; V: TRBV11-2; D: -; DNA: TGTGCCAGCAGCTTAGTGCAAGGACTCCTAAACGAGCAGTACTTC; CDR3: CASSLVQGLLNEQYF